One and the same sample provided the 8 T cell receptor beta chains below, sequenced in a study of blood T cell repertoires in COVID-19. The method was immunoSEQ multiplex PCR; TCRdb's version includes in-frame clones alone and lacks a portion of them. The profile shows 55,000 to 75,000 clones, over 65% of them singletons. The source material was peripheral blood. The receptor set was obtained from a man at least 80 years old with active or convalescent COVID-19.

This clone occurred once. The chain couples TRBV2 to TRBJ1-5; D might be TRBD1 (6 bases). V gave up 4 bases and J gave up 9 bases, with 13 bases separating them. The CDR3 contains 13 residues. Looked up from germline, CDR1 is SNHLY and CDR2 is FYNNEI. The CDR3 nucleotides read TGTGCCAGCAGTGGGACAGCCTCCGGGCCCCAGCATTTT. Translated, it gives CASSGTASGPQHF. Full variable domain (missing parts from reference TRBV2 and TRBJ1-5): EPEVTQTPSHQVTQMGQEVILRCVPISNHLYFYWYRQILGQKVEFLVSFYNNEISEKSEIFDDQFSVERPDGSNFTLKIRSTKLEDSAMYFCASSGTASGPQHFGDGTRLSIL.

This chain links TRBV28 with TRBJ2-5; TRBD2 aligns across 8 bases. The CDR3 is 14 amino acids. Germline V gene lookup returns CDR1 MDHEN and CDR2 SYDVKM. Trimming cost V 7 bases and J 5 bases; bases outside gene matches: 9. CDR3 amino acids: CASTLPGGGETQYF. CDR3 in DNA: TGTGCCAGCACCCTCCCCGGGGGGGGCGAGACCCAGTACTTC.

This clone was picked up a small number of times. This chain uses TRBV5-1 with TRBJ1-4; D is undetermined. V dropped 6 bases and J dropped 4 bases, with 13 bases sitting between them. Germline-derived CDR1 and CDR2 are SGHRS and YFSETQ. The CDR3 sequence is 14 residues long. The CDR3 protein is CASTYGTFNEKLFF. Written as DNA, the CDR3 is TGCGCCAGCACCTACGGTACCTTTAATGAAAAACTGTTTTTT.

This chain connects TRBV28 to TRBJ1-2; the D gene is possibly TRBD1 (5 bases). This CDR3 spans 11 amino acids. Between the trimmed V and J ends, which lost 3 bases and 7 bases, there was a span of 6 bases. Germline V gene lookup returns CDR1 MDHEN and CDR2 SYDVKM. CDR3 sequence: CASSFGGGYTF. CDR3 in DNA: TGTGCCAGCAGTTTCGGGGGTGGCTACACCTTC.

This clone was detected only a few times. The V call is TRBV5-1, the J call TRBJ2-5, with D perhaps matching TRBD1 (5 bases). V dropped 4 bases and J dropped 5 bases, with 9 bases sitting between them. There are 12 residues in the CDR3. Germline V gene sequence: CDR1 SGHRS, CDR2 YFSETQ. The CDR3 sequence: CASSRGSETQYF. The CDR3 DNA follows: TGCGCCAGCAGCAGGGGTTCGGAGACCCAGTACTTC.

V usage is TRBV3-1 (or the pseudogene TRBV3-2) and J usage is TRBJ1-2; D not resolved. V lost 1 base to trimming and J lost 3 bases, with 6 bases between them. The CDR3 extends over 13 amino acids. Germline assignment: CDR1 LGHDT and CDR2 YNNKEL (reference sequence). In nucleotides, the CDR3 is TGTGCCAGCAGCCAAGGCCAGGACTATGGCTACACCTTC. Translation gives CASSQGQDYGYTF.

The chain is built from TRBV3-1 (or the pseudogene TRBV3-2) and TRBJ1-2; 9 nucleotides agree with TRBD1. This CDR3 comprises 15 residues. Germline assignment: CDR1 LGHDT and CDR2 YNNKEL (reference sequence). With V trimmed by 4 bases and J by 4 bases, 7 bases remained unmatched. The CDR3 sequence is CASSPATGGSYGYTF. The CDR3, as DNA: TGTGCCAGCAGCCCAGCGACAGGGGGTAGCTATGGCTACACCTTC.

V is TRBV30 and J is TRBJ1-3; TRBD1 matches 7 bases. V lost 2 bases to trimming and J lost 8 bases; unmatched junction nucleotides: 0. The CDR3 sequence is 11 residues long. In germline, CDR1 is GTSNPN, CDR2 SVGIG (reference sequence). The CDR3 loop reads CAWSTGDTIYF. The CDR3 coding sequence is TGTGCCTGGAGTACAGGGGACACCATATATTTT.